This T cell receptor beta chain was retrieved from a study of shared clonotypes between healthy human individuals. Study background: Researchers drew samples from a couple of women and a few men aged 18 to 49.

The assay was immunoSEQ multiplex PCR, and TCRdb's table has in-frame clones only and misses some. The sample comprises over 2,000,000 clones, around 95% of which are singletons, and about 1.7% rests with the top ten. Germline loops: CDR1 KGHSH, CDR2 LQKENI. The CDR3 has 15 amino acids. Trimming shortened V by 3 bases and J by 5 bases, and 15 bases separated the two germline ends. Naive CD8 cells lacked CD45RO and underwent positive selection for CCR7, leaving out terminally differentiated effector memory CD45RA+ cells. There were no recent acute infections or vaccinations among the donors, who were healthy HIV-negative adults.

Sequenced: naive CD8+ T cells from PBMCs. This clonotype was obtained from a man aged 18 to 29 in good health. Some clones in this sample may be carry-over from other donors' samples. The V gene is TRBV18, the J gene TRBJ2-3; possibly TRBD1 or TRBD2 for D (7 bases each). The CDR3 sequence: CASSPSAGGEDTQYF. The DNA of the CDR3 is TGTGCCAGCTCACCGTCGGCAGGGGGGGAAGATACGCAGTATTTT.